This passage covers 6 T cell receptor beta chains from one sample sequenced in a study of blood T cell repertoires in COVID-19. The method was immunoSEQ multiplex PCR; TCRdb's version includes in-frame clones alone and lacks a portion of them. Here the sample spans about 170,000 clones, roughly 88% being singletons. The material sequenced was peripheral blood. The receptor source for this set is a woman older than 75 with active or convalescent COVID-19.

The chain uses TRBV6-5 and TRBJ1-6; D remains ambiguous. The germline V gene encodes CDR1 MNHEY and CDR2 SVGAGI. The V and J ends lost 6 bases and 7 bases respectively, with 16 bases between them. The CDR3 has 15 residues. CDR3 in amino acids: CASRREGSGNSPLHF. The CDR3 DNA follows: TGTGCCAGCAGGCGGGAGGGTTCGGGGAATTCACCCCTCCACTTT.

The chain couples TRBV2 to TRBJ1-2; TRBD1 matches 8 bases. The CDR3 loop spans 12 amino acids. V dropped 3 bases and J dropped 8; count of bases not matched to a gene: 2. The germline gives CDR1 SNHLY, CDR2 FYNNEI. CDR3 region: CASSETGEGYTF. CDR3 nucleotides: TGTGCCAGCAGTGAGACAGGGGAAGGCTACACCTTC.

The CDR3 is CAISESTGEQYF. The CDR3 nucleotides read TGTGCCATCAGTGAGTCAACGGGCGAGCAGTACTTC. The chain employs TRBV10-3 and TRBJ2-7, with D hard to call. The germline V gene encodes CDR1 ENHRY and CDR2 SYGVKD. Trimming cost V 0 bases and J 6 bases, with 6 bases left between them. CDR3 length: 12 residues.

CDR3 DNA sequence: TGTGCCAGCAGCGGTTTACTAGCGGGGGGGCGGAATACGCAGTATTTT. Amino acids: CASSGLLAGGRNTQYF. The chain uses TRBV11-2 and TRBJ2-3, with 13 bases identical to TRBD2. The CDR3 contains 16 residues. CDR1 SGHAT and CDR2 FQNNGV come from the germline V gene. Trimming cost V 5 bases and J 7 bases; bases outside gene matches: 9.

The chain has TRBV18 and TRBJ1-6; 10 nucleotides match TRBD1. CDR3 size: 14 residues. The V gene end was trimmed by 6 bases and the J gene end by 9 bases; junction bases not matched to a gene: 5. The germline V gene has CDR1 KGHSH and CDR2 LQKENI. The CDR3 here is CASSSGTGVSPLHF. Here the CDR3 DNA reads TGTGCCAGCTCCTCCGGGACAGGGGTTTCACCCCTCCACTTT.

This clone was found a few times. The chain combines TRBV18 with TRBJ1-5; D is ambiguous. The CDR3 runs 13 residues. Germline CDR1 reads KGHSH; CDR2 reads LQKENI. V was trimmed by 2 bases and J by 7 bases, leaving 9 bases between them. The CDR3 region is CASSPTEEQPQHF. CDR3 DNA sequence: TGTGCCAGCTCACCAACGGAGGAACAGCCCCAGCATTTT.